Each of the 15 T cell receptor beta chains below was sequenced from the same sample in a study of T cell changes during pregnancy in multiple sclerosis. This table comes from immunoSEQ multiplex PCR, and its TCRdb copy is limited to in-frame clones, with some not included. The data show more than 25,000 clones, 80% to 90% seen once. The specimen was CD8+ T cells from peripheral blood mononuclear cells, collected in the third trimester of pregnancy. The source is a female donor with multiple sclerosis, enrolled in a pregnancy study.

V usage is TRBV28 and J usage is TRBJ2-7; possibly TRBD1 for D (6 bases). This CDR3 has 13 amino acids. V dropped 6 bases and J dropped 5 bases, with 14 bases sitting between them. The germline V gene has CDR1 MDHEN and CDR2 SYDVKM. CDR3 sequence (DNA): TGTGCCAGCAGCCCCGCAGGGGTCCACGAGCAGTACTTC. Protein: CASSPAGVHEQYF.

The J gene is TRBJ2-1, the V gene TRBV27; TRBD2 matches at 7 bases. The CDR3 is 11 amino acids. CDR1 is MNHEY, CDR2 SMNVEV, per germline (reference sequence). Trimming cost V 6 bases and J 9 bases; bases outside gene matches: 2. CDR3 protein: CASRSGGEQFF. The CDR3 coding sequence is TGTGCCAGCAGGTCGGGGGGTGAGCAGTTCTTC.

This chain uses TRBV30 with TRBJ2-3; TRBD1 agrees at 7 bases. The CDR3 spans 14 residues. Germline V gene data show CDR1 as GTSNPN and CDR2 as SVGIG (reference sequence). Trimming at V came to 5 bases and at J to 2 bases, leaving 7 bases not matched to a gene. CDR3 sequence: CAWATGAVTDTQYF. The CDR3 DNA follows: TGTGCCTGGGCTACAGGGGCGGTCACAGATACGCAGTATTTT.

This chain links TRBV29-1 with TRBJ2-7; unclear D gene. The CDR3 covers 13 residues. Germline-derived CDR1 and CDR2 are SQVTM and ANQGSEA. Trimming cost V 0 bases and J 0 bases, with 6 bases left between them. The chain's CDR3 is CSVEDDISYEQYF. The CDR3 region has the DNA TGCAGCGTTGAAGATGACATCTCCTACGAGCAGTACTTC.

The V call is TRBV10-1, the J call TRBJ2-3, with D perhaps matching TRBD2 (6 bases). From germline, CDR1 is WNHNN and CDR2 SYGVQD (reference sequence). This CDR3 comprises 13 residues. V dropped 5 bases and J dropped 2 bases, with 8 bases sitting between them. This chain's CDR3 is CASSTDYTDTQYF. The CDR3 nucleotides are TGCGCCAGCAGTACGGACTACACAGATACGCAGTATTTT.

The CDR3 reads CASSPQGGEQFF. The CDR3 nucleotides are TGTGCCAGCAGCCCTCAGGGAGGTGAGCAGTTCTTC. This chain uses TRBV7-9 with TRBJ2-1; D might be TRBD2 (6 bases). CDR1 and CDR2 from the germline V gene are SEHNR and FQNEAQ (reference sequence). The V gene lost 5 bases and the J gene lost 9 bases, with 11 bases spanning the gap. This CDR3 is built from 12 residues.

The V and J genes are TRBV6-4 and TRBJ2-2; TRBD2 might be the D (7 bases). CDR1 is MRHNA and CDR2 is SNTAGT in the germline V gene. The CDR3 loop spans 16 amino acids. V was pared by 2 bases and J by 0 bases, with 10 bases between. The chain's CDR3 is CASSDGGAANTGELFF. The CDR3 nucleotides read TGTGCCAGCAGTGACGGGGGGGCCGCGAACACCGGGGAGCTGTTTTTT.

This rearrangement joins TRBV9 to TRBJ2-3, with a tentative D call TRBD2 (7 bases). V dropped 0 bases and J dropped 2 bases, with 10 bases sitting between them. The CDR3 has 15 residues. Germline-derived CDR1 and CDR2 are SGDLS and YYNGEE. CDR3: CASSVGGGDTDTQYF. Here the CDR3 DNA reads TGTGCCAGCAGCGTAGGGGGGGGCGACACAGATACGCAGTATTTT.

In this sample, this clone turned up a few times. The chain has TRBV10-1 and TRBJ2-1; D is unresolved. The length of the CDR3 is 14 residues. The germline V and J ends were trimmed by 6 bases and 9 bases, with 18 bases remaining between them. Germline CDR1 is WNHNN and CDR2 is SYGVQD (reference sequence). CDR3 in amino acids: CASSGPSTYGEQFF. CDR3 sequence (DNA): TGCGCCAGCAGCGGTCCTTCTACGTACGGTGAGCAGTTCTTC.

The V and J genes are TRBV2 and TRBJ1-1; 7 nucleotides align to TRBD1. Unmatched junction bases numbered 15, after V lost 1 base and J lost 4 bases. The germline V gene has CDR1 SNHLY and CDR2 FYNNEI. This CDR3 is built from 18 residues. Written as DNA, the CDR3 is TGTGCCAGCAGTGAAGTAAATTACACAGGGGCACCCCCCACTGAAGCTTTCTTT. Translation gives CASSEVNYTGAPPTEAFF.

In DNA, the CDR3 is TGCAGCGTTGAAGATGGAGGTGGTGAGGACTATGGCTACACCTTC. It yields the protein CSVEDGGGEDYGYTF. The V call is TRBV29-1, the J call TRBJ1-2; D unresolved. Per germline, CDR1 SQVTM and CDR2 ANQGSEA. This CDR3 has 15 amino acids. Trimming stripped 0 bases from V and 3 bases from J, with 14 bases between.

The rearrangement joins TRBV7-2 to TRBJ2-6; TRBD1 matches 7 bases. Unmatched junction bases numbered 8, after V lost 6 bases and J lost 0 bases. The CDR3 is 17 residues long. The V gene's germline CDR1 is SGHTA and CDR2 FQGNSA. CDR3 region: CASSLTGFRSGANVLTF. The CDR3 DNA follows: TGTGCCAGCAGTTTGACAGGGTTCCGCTCTGGGGCCAACGTCCTGACTTTC.

The J gene is TRBJ2-7, the V gene TRBV11-3; weak D call: TRBD2 (6 bases). Germline CDR1 reads SGHNT; CDR2 reads YENEEA. V was cut by 10 bases and J by 4 bases, with 11 bases left in between. The CDR3 consists of 11 residues. As DNA, the CDR3 is TGTGCCATTAGCGGTGTATACGAGCAGTACTTC. Translated, it gives CAISGVYEQYF.

The rearrangement uses TRBV14 and TRBJ1-1; 7 bases are shared with TRBD1. Germline V lookup: CDR1 SGHDN, CDR2 FVKESK. With 3 bases clipped from V and 6 bases from J, the junction kept 7 bases outside the gene matches. The CDR3 runs 14 residues. The CDR3 protein is CASSQETGEAEAFF. CDR3 DNA: TGTGCCAGCAGCCAGGAAACAGGGGAGGCTGAAGCTTTCTTT.

V gene TRBV7-8 combines with J gene TRBJ1-4, with D unresolved. V gave up 5 bases and J gave up 5 bases, with 12 bases separating them. The germline V gene encodes CDR1 SGHVS and CDR2 FQNEAQ. This CDR3 has 14 amino acids. CDR3 protein: CASSAPGSNEKLFF. The DNA for the CDR3 is TGTGCCAGCAGCGCCCCGGGGTCGAATGAAAAACTGTTTTTT.